Only a few counts were recorded for the clone carrying this TCR beta chain. The sample comes from a study of blood T cells in healthy people across ages. Primers used in a second PCR of roughly 7 to 12 cycles were a sample-barcoded 5' primer and a J-beta primer mix. Sequencing recovered at least 3 million CDR3-containing paired-end reads from each sample. TCRdb processed the 5' RACE reads anew with MiXCR; each CDR3 protein has one entry. The data show about 580,000 distinct CDR3 sequences, around 50% seen once. Germline CDR1 MGHRA, CDR2 YSYEKL. The CDR3 is 13 amino acids. Trimming shortened V by 3 bases and J by 0 bases, and 5 bases separated the two germline ends.

J is TRBJ1-1 and V is TRBV4-1; D call uncertain. The receptor was isolated from an elderly man in good health. Sequencing used blood. The CDR3 loop reads CASSQAVNTEAFF. CDR3 DNA sequence: TGCGCCAGCAGCCAGGCAGTGAACACTGAAGCTTTCTTT.